A single sample is the source of the 14 T cell receptor beta chains below, sequenced in a study of somatic mutations in cytotoxic T cells in rheumatoid arthritis (dated by TCRdb to the late 2010s). The library was produced with the immunoSEQ multiplex PCR assay. Imported from immuneACCESS, the table was reduced by TCRdb to in-frame sequences with V and J called. These copies leave out some clones; in studies compared against another copy, an unresolved V gene accounts for under half, and the cause of the remainder is not known. The sample table records 12,000 to 15,000 clones; just over 90% of these occur just once. Jointly, the top ten make up roughly 18% of the sample. Sequencing input: CD4+ T cells sorted from blood. These receptors originate from a man in his 70s with rheumatoid arthritis.

The table lists this clone with a count of one. The CDR3 reads CASSEARIFQGKKLFF. DNA of the CDR3: TGTGCCAGCAGTGAAGCCAGGATCTTCCAGGGCAAAAAACTGTTTTTT. This chain links TRBV6-1 with TRBJ1-4; D perhaps matches TRBD1 (5 bases). Trimming stripped 0 bases from V and 9 bases from J, with 17 bases between. The CDR3 is made up of 16 amino acids. CDR1 is MNHNS, CDR2 SASEGT, per germline.

The V and J genes are TRBV6-1 and TRBJ2-7, with 10 bases fitting TRBD1. CDR3 length equals 15 residues. From germline, CDR1 is MNHNS and CDR2 SASEGT. Trimming at V came to 7 bases and at J to 6 bases, leaving 12 bases not matched to a gene. This CDR3 is CASTSSGTGAGEQYF. The DNA for the CDR3 is TGTGCCAGCACTTCATCCGGGACAGGGGCGGGCGAGCAGTACTTC.

This rearrangement joins TRBV19 to TRBJ1-2; D might be TRBD1 (5 bases). The germline V gene has CDR1 LNHDA and CDR2 SQIVND (reference sequence). CDR3 length equals 15 residues. Trimming cost V 2 bases and J 6 bases, with 16 bases left between them. The CDR3 here is CASSILGRSTDGYTF. CDR3 DNA sequence: TGTGCCAGTAGTATATTGGGGCGGTCGACGGATGGCTACACCTTC.

The chain's CDR3 is CASNSRGYEQYF. The CDR3 DNA follows: TGTGCCAGCAATTCACGGGGGTACGAGCAGTACTTC. The V gene is TRBV28, the J gene TRBJ2-7; D may be TRBD2 (6 bases). The V end was cut by 7 bases, the J end by 4 bases, with 11 bases between. The CDR3 loop spans 12 amino acids. Germline CDR1 and CDR2: MDHEN and SYDVKM.

The rearrangement uses TRBV5-1 and TRBJ2-5; 10 bases are a match to TRBD1. The CDR3 covers 14 residues. Germline values: CDR1 SGHRS, CDR2 YFSETQ. V lost 3 bases to trimming and J lost 5 bases; unmatched junction nucleotides: 4. The CDR3 DNA is TGCGCCAGCAGCTCGGGACAGGGGTTGGAGACCCAGTACTTC. This encodes CASSSGQGLETQYF.

The V call is TRBV7-3, the J call TRBJ2-1, with 13 bases that match TRBD2. Germline V gene lookup returns CDR1 SGHTA and CDR2 FQGTGA. V lost 0 bases to trimming and J lost 12 bases; unmatched junction nucleotides: 11. The CDR3 totals 17 residues. The CDR3 bases are TGTGCCAGCAGCTTAACGTTAACACTAGCGGGAGGGCCGGGGCAGTTCTTC. Residues: CASSLTLTLAGGPGQFF.

This chain joins TRBV28 and TRBJ1-2; 8 bases match TRBD1. The CDR3 has 16 residues. V lost 6 bases, J lost 4 bases, and 13 bases stayed unmatched. Per germline, CDR1 MDHEN and CDR2 SYDVKM. The CDR3 loop reads CASRVGGGQDTYGYTF. The CDR3 DNA sequence: TGTGCCAGCAGGGTTGGGGGGGGACAGGACACCTATGGCTACACCTTC.

V gene TRBV19 combines with J gene TRBJ1-5; no definite D call. The CDR3 runs to 13 residues. V lost 1 base to trimming and J lost 6 bases, with 7 bases between them. Germline CDR1 reads LNHDA; CDR2 reads SQIVND (reference sequence). The CDR3 DNA reads as TGTGCCAGTAGTATAGGAGGGTTTCAGCCCCAGCATTTT. Translated, it gives CASSIGGFQPQHF.

The chain combines TRBV11-3 with TRBJ2-5; 7 bases are shared with TRBD1. V shed 2 bases and J 7 bases; nucleotides not matched to a gene: 4. Germline V gene data show CDR1 as SGHNT and CDR2 as YENEEA. This CDR3 comprises 13 residues. CDR3 region: CASSLRRGSTQYF. As DNA, the CDR3 is TGTGCCAGCAGCTTACGCAGGGGGTCGACCCAGTACTTC.

V and J are TRBV4-3 and TRBJ2-2; D not certain. The V and J ends lost 3 bases and 6 bases respectively, with 8 bases between them. This CDR3 contains 13 residues. CDR1 and CDR2 (germline): LGHNA, YSLEER. The CDR3 bases are TGCGCCAGCAGCCAGGTCAGGTCCGGGGAGCTGTTTTTT. Translation gives CASSQVRSGELFF.

The gene calls are TRBV5-1 and TRBJ2-1; 11 bases line up with TRBD1. The germline V gene has CDR1 SGHRS and CDR2 YFSETQ. This CDR3 region has 18 residues. The trim removed 3 bases at V and 7 bases at J, leaving 15 bases unmatched. DNA for the CDR3: TGCGCCAGCAGCTCTGATATGGCCGGGACAGGGGGACGGAATGAGCAGTTCTTC. Translating gives CASSSDMAGTGGRNEQFF.

The V gene is TRBV7-2, the J gene TRBJ1-2; 7 nucleotides agree with TRBD1. V lost 4 bases and J lost 0; bases outside the gene matches: 8. Germline values: CDR1 SGHTA, CDR2 FQGNSA. The CDR3 loop spans 16 amino acids. CDR3 protein: CASSSNWDSSNYGYTF. In nucleotides, the CDR3 is TGTGCCAGCAGCTCAAACTGGGACAGCTCTAACTATGGCTACACCTTC.

In DNA form, the CDR3 reads TGTGCCAGCAGTTCTGGCGGAACCGACTCCTACAATGAGCAGTTCTTC. Translation: CASSSGGTDSYNEQFF. The rearrangement uses TRBV28 and TRBJ2-1; unclear D gene. The CDR3 runs 16 residues. Deletions cut 4 bases from V and 0 bases from J, with 13 bases between. Germline values: CDR1 MDHEN, CDR2 SYDVKM.

The chain recombines TRBV21-1 with TRBJ2-2; the tabulated D call, TRBD1, remains unverified against the DNA. TRBV21-1 is deemed a pseudogene. The CDR3 is 19 amino acids. DNA of the CDR3: TGTGCCAGCAGCAAGCTCTCCGGGACAGGGGCCTCGAACACCGGGGAGCTGTTTTTT. Its protein product is CASSKLSGTGASNTGELFF.